These T cell receptor beta chains were read from a single sample in a study of cytomegalovirus exposure and HLA in healthy donors. Libraries were prepared by immunoSEQ multiplex PCR; TCRdb keeps only in-frame clonotypes and omits some of them. The table has about 220,000 clones, around nine tenths seen once. Source material: PBMCs. The receptors come from a woman aged 18-29 years in good health and CMV-seronegative. The CDR3 runs from the conserved cysteine through the conserved F or W. A D gene is named only where the DNA matches it firmly. Expanded clones get a size class; other rows say once, few or many, or leave the size out.

v_call: TRBV14
clone_size: .
j_call: TRBJ1-4
d_call: .
cdr3_nt: TGTGCCAGCAGCCAAGATGGGTTCGGCGGTGAAAAACTGTTTTTT
cdr3_aa: CASSQDGFGGEKLFF

v_call: TRBV5-8
clone_size: .
j_call: TRBJ1-3
d_call: TRBD1
cdr3_nt: TGTGCCAGCAGCCGGGGACAGAGCTCTGGAAACACCATATATTTT
cdr3_aa: CASSRGQSSGNTIYF

v_call: TRBV30
clone_size: few
j_call: TRBJ2-1
d_call: TRBD1
cdr3_nt: TGTGCCTGGAGTGTTACCGGGACAGGGTACTACAATGAGCAGTTCTTC
cdr3_aa: CAWSVTGTGYYNEQFF

v_call: TRBV27
clone_size: .
j_call: TRBJ1-3
d_call: .
cdr3_nt: TGTGCCAGCAGTTCCCTGGTCAGCTCTGGAAACACCATATATTTT
cdr3_aa: CASSSLVSSGNTIYF

v_call: TRBV27
clone_size: .
j_call: TRBJ2-7
d_call: .
cdr3_nt: TGTGCCAGCAGTTTATACCGCAGCTACGAGCAGTACTTC
cdr3_aa: CASSLYRSYEQYF

v_call: TRBV5-1
clone_size: .
j_call: TRBJ1-4
d_call: .
cdr3_nt: TGCGCCAGCAGCTCCCCTCACGACGGGATAAATGAAAAACTGTTTTTT
cdr3_aa: CASSSPHDGINEKLFF

v_call: TRBV4-2
clone_size: .
j_call: TRBJ1-5
d_call: .
cdr3_nt: TGTGCCAGCAGCCAAAGGGAGATCAATCAGCCCCAGCATTTT
cdr3_aa: CASSQREINQPQHF

v_call: TRBV19
clone_size: .
j_call: TRBJ2-7
d_call: .
cdr3_nt: TGTGCCAGTAGTATAGATCGTATGGGAGGTCGGGGCGCCAGGTACTTC
cdr3_aa: CASSIDRMGGRGARYF

v_call: TRBV7-6
clone_size: .
j_call: TRBJ1-2
d_call: TRBD1
cdr3_nt: TGTGCCAGCAGCTTGAGACAGGGGGGGTACTATGGCTACACCTTC
cdr3_aa: CASSLRQGGYYGYTF

v_call: TRBV6-1
clone_size: .
j_call: TRBJ1-2
d_call: TRBD1
cdr3_nt: TGTGCCAGCAGTGATGGTGGGACAGGGCTTAGAAGGGGTGGCTACACCTTC
cdr3_aa: CASSDGGTGLRRGGYTF

v_call: TRBV30
clone_size: once
j_call: TRBJ2-7
d_call: .
cdr3_nt: TGTGCCTGCAGGGTCCAAACCTGGGACGAGCAGTACTTC
cdr3_aa: CACRVQTWDEQYF

v_call: TRBV5-4
clone_size: .
j_call: TRBJ1-1
d_call: .
cdr3_nt: TGTGCCAGCAGCGCCGACAGCTACAGGATGAACACTGAAGCTTTCTTT
cdr3_aa: CASSADSYRMNTEAFF

v_call: TRBV5-1
clone_size: once
j_call: TRBJ1-1
d_call: .
cdr3_nt: TGCGCCAGCAGCTCCCCCCCCGGGCGGGACGACACTGAAGCTTTCTTT
cdr3_aa: CASSSPPGRDDTEAFF

v_call: TRBV7-2
clone_size: .
j_call: TRBJ2-2
d_call: .
cdr3_nt: TGTGCCAGCAGCTTAGCGGCTCCGGGGAGCACCGGGGAGCTGTTTTTT
cdr3_aa: CASSLAAPGSTGELFF

v_call: TRBV4-1
clone_size: .
j_call: TRBJ1-1
d_call: .
cdr3_nt: TGCGCCAGCAGCCCAGCCCCCTCGGGGTTTGAAGCTTTCTTT
cdr3_aa: CASSPAPSGFEAFF

v_call: TRBV11-2
clone_size: .
j_call: TRBJ2-7
d_call: .
cdr3_nt: TGTGCCAGCAGCTTAGATCCCGGGTTCGACTACGAGCAGTACTTC
cdr3_aa: CASSLDPGFDYEQYF

v_call: TRBV11-2
clone_size: .
j_call: TRBJ1-1
d_call: .
cdr3_nt: TGTGCCAGCAGCTTACAGGGGAACACTGAAGCTTTCTTT
cdr3_aa: CASSLQGNTEAFF

v_call: TRBV7-7
clone_size: once
j_call: TRBJ2-3
d_call: TRBD1
cdr3_nt: TGTGCCAGCAGCACGGACAGGGTCGATACGCAGTATTTT
cdr3_aa: CASSTDRVDTQYF

v_call: TRBV6-1
clone_size: .
j_call: TRBJ1-3
d_call: .
cdr3_nt: TGTGCCAGCAGATTTTTTAGGGGTGGAAACACCATATATTTT
cdr3_aa: CASRFFRGGNTIYF

v_call: TRBV7-6
clone_size: .
j_call: TRBJ2-1
d_call: .
cdr3_nt: TGTGCCAGCAGCCCGGACAGCAGCTCCTACAATGAGCAGTTCTTC
cdr3_aa: CASSPDSSSYNEQFF

v_call: TRBV15
clone_size: .
j_call: TRBJ2-4
d_call: TRBD1
cdr3_nt: TGTGCCACCAGCAGTACAGGGGTGGTCAAAAACATTCAGTACTTC
cdr3_aa: CATSSTGVVKNIQYF

v_call: TRBV7-2
clone_size: .
j_call: TRBJ2-7
d_call: TRBD2
cdr3_nt: TGTGCCAGCAGCTTGTTCTTAGCGGGAGCCTCATCCTACGAGCAGTACTTC
cdr3_aa: CASSLFLAGASSYEQYF

v_call: TRBV28
clone_size: few
j_call: TRBJ1-4
d_call: .
cdr3_nt: TGTGCCAGCAGTTTACTAGAAAAGGAAAAACTGTTTTTT
cdr3_aa: CASSLLEKEKLFF

v_call: TRBV11-2
clone_size: .
j_call: TRBJ2-2
d_call: .
cdr3_nt: TGTGCCAGCAGCCCGGGTAGGAGAAACACCGGGGAGCTGTTTTTT
cdr3_aa: CASSPGRRNTGELFF

v_call: TRBV11-2
clone_size: .
j_call: TRBJ1-1
d_call: .
cdr3_nt: TGTGCCAGCAGCCCCGCGGGCGGGAACACTGAAGCTTTCTTT
cdr3_aa: CASSPAGGNTEAFF

v_call: TRBV7-6
clone_size: once
j_call: TRBJ2-7
d_call: TRBD2
cdr3_nt: TGTGCCAGCAGCTTAGTTAGCGGGAGGGTTAGCTCCTACGAGCAGTACTTC
cdr3_aa: CASSLVSGRVSSYEQYF

v_call: TRBV6-1
clone_size: .
j_call: TRBJ1-2
d_call: .
cdr3_nt: TGTGCCAGCATTCGCCAGGAACCAAACTATGGCTACACCTTC
cdr3_aa: CASIRQEPNYGYTF

v_call: TRBV10-1
clone_size: .
j_call: TRBJ2-5
d_call: TRBD2
cdr3_nt: TGCGCCAGCAGTGAGATTGCTTTGGGCGGGGGGGGAGAGACCCAGTACTTC
cdr3_aa: CASSEIALGGGGETQYF

v_call: TRBV30
clone_size: .
j_call: TRBJ2-1
d_call: TRBD2
cdr3_nt: TGTGCCTGGAGTGTGGGACTAGCGGTTAATGAGCAGTTCTTC
cdr3_aa: CAWSVGLAVNEQFF

v_call: TRBV27
clone_size: .
j_call: TRBJ2-7
d_call: TRBD2
cdr3_nt: TGTGCCAGCAGTTTATTGCGGGAGGGGGGCGAGCAGTACTTC
cdr3_aa: CASSLLREGGEQYF

v_call: TRBV30
clone_size: .
j_call: TRBJ1-2
d_call: TRBD1
cdr3_nt: TGTGCCTGGAGTACCCGGACAGGGGGGATTGGCTACACCTTC
cdr3_aa: CAWSTRTGGIGYTF

v_call: TRBV5-8
clone_size: .
j_call: TRBJ2-1
d_call: TRBD1
cdr3_nt: TGTGCCAGCAGCTTCGGACAGGGGGCCTACAATGAGCAGTTCTTC
cdr3_aa: CASSFGQGAYNEQFF

v_call: TRBV30
clone_size: .
j_call: TRBJ2-7
d_call: TRBD2
cdr3_nt: TGTGCCTGGTCGTCCGGGACTAGCTCTTACGAGCAGTACTTC
cdr3_aa: CAWSSGTSSYEQYF

v_call: TRBV2
clone_size: .
j_call: TRBJ2-7
d_call: .
cdr3_nt: TGTGCCAGCAGGGAGCGGAGCTACGAGCAGTACTTC
cdr3_aa: CASRERSYEQYF

v_call: TRBV7-9
clone_size: few
j_call: TRBJ2-1
d_call: .
cdr3_nt: TGTGCCAGCAGCCAGGTGGGGAGCGATGAGCAGTTCTTC
cdr3_aa: CASSQVGSDEQFF

v_call: TRBV5-6
clone_size: .
j_call: TRBJ1-3
d_call: .
cdr3_nt: TGTGCCAGCAGCTTGATTCGGGGATCTTTCTCTGGAAACACCATATATTTT
cdr3_aa: CASSLIRGSFSGNTIYF

v_call: TRBV28
clone_size: .
j_call: TRBJ2-7
d_call: TRBD1
cdr3_nt: TGTGCCAGCAGTTTCGGGACAGGGAGCGGCGAGCAGTACTTC
cdr3_aa: CASSFGTGSGEQYF

v_call: TRBV5-1
clone_size: .
j_call: TRBJ1-2
d_call: .
cdr3_nt: TGCGCCAGCAGCTTGTCGGGGGGCGACCGAAACTATGGCTACACCTTC
cdr3_aa: CASSLSGGDRNYGYTF

v_call: TRBV7-6
clone_size: once
j_call: TRBJ2-1
d_call: TRBD2
cdr3_nt: TGTGCCAGCAGCTCCGAGACTAGCGGGAGGCCTTCCTACAATGAGCAGTTCTTC
cdr3_aa: CASSSETSGRPSYNEQFF

v_call: TRBV29-1
clone_size: .
j_call: TRBJ2-1
d_call: .
cdr3_nt: TGCAGCGTTTTTGGGCCTCTCGTACGTAACAATGAGCAGTTCTTC
cdr3_aa: CSVFGPLVRNNEQFF

v_call: TRBV4-1
clone_size: few
j_call: TRBJ2-7
d_call: .
cdr3_nt: TGCGCCAGCAGCCAAGATGTTGGCCCCCGGTACTTC
cdr3_aa: CASSQDVGPRYF

v_call: TRBV9
clone_size: .
j_call: TRBJ1-2
d_call: TRBD1
cdr3_nt: TGTGCCAGCAGCGTAGAGGACAGGCTCGGGCAGGGCTACACCTTC
cdr3_aa: CASSVEDRLGQGYTF

v_call: TRBV19
clone_size: .
j_call: TRBJ2-7
d_call: TRBD2
cdr3_nt: TGTGCCAGTAGTCTCGGGACTAGCGGGAGGGCCTGCGAGCAGTACTTC
cdr3_aa: CASSLGTSGRACEQYF

v_call: TRBV30
clone_size: .
j_call: TRBJ2-7
d_call: TRBD2
cdr3_nt: TGTGCCTGGAGCGGTAGCGGGGCGGGCCCCTACGAGCAGTACTTC
cdr3_aa: CAWSGSGAGPYEQYF

v_call: TRBV4-2
clone_size: .
j_call: TRBJ1-1
d_call: TRBD1
cdr3_nt: TGTGCCAGCAGCCAAGAGGACAGGGACACTGAAGCTTTCTTT
cdr3_aa: CASSQEDRDTEAFF

v_call: TRBV25-1
clone_size: .
j_call: TRBJ1-5
d_call: .
cdr3_nt: TGTGCCAGCAGTGGGCTCAGGGGTAGCAATCAGCCCCAGCATTTT
cdr3_aa: CASSGLRGSNQPQHF

v_call: TRBV5-1
clone_size: .
j_call: TRBJ2-3
d_call: .
cdr3_nt: TGCGCCAGCAACGGAGAGGGTTTGGATACGCAGTATTTT
cdr3_aa: CASNGEGLDTQYF

v_call: TRBV6-5
clone_size: .
j_call: TRBJ1-2
d_call: TRBD1
cdr3_nt: TGTGCCAGCAGTTACGACAGGGGCGTTGGCTACACCTTC
cdr3_aa: CASSYDRGVGYTF

v_call: TRBV6-1
clone_size: .
j_call: TRBJ1-2
d_call: TRBD1
cdr3_nt: TGTGCCAGCAGTCGGGACAGGGTGTATGGCTACACCTTC
cdr3_aa: CASSRDRVYGYTF

v_call: TRBV10-2
clone_size: .
j_call: TRBJ2-1
d_call: .
cdr3_nt: TGCGCCAGCAGTCCTTATAATAATGAGCAGTTCTTC
cdr3_aa: CASSPYNNEQFF

v_call: TRBV10-2
clone_size: .
j_call: TRBJ2-6
d_call: .
cdr3_nt: TGCGCCAGCAGGGAGCACGACAACCTTTTAAGCTCTGGGGCCAACGTCCTGACTTTC
cdr3_aa: CASREHDNLLSSGANVLTF

v_call: TRBV5-1
clone_size: .
j_call: TRBJ2-5
d_call: .
cdr3_nt: TGCGCCAGCAGCTTGCAGGGGCAAGAGACCCAGTACTTC
cdr3_aa: CASSLQGQETQYF

v_call: TRBV30
clone_size: .
j_call: TRBJ2-7
d_call: .
cdr3_nt: TGTGCCTGGAACGGTAATTACGAGCAGTACTTC
cdr3_aa: CAWNGNYEQYF

v_call: TRBV27
clone_size: .
j_call: TRBJ2-7
d_call: .
cdr3_nt: TGTGCCAGCAGTTTATCTGTGGGCGAAATTTACGAGCAGTACTTC
cdr3_aa: CASSLSVGEIYEQYF

v_call: TRBV6-1
clone_size: .
j_call: TRBJ1-5
d_call: .
cdr3_nt: TGTGCCAGCAGTGAAGCCAGTGATCAGCCCCAGCATTTT
cdr3_aa: CASSEASDQPQHF